This passage covers 32 T cell receptor beta chains from one sample sequenced in a study of blood T cell repertoires in COVID-19. Sequencing used immunoSEQ multiplex PCR; TCRdb keeps in-frame clones, though not all of them. The sample records 15,000 to 20,000 clones, roughly three quarters being singletons. The sample consisted of peripheral blood. The receptors derive from a man aged 60-69 years with active or convalescent COVID-19.

Sample share makes this clone medium-sized. The J gene is TRBJ1-5, the V gene TRBV19; unclear D gene. The germline V gene has CDR1 LNHDA and CDR2 SQIVND (reference sequence). This CDR3 region has 13 residues. V lost 3 bases and J 7 bases, leaving 10 bases between the germline ends. The CDR3 DNA reads TGTGCCAGTAGTATCACGGTCGGGCAGCCCCAGCATTTT. Its translation: CASSITVGQPQHF.

This clone was seen a single time. The rearrangement joins TRBV3-1 (or the pseudogene TRBV3-2) to TRBJ1-3, with 8 bases identical to TRBD1. Germline values: CDR1 LGHDT, CDR2 YNNKEL (reference sequence). The V and J ends lost 7 bases and 4 bases, in that order; junction bases with no gene match: 15. The length of the CDR3 is 17 residues. In DNA, the CDR3 is TGTGCCAGCACCTCCGGGACAGGTTCTAATCGGGGAAACACCATATATTTT. This sequence encodes CASTSGTGSNRGNTIYF.

The CDR3 DNA sequence: TGCGCCAGCAGCTCAGTTCTAGCGTCTGAGACCCAGTACTTC. This encodes CASSSVLASETQYF. The V gene is TRBV5-1, the J gene TRBJ2-5; the D gene is possibly TRBD2 (6 bases). Looked up from germline, CDR1 is SGHRS and CDR2 is YFSETQ. V was trimmed by 3 bases and J by 5 bases, leaving 14 bases between them. The CDR3 length is 14 residues.

V usage is TRBV5-6 and J usage is TRBJ1-2; D ambiguous. This CDR3 comprises 15 residues. Germline CDR1 reads SGHDT; CDR2 reads YYEEEE. Deletions cut 2 bases from V and 7 bases from J, with 18 bases between. The CDR3 nucleotides are TGTGCCAGCAGCTTCCCCCGGGAGGGAGGCGTTGGCTACACCTTC. It specifies CASSFPREGGVGYTF.

This clone showed up just once. V and J are TRBV30 and TRBJ2-4, with 8 bases that match TRBD1. Looked up from germline, CDR1 is GTSNPN and CDR2 is SVGIG (reference sequence). Unmatched junction bases numbered 8, after V lost 0 bases and J lost 7 bases. This CDR3 has 15 amino acids. CDR3 amino acids: CAWSVSVQGANIQYF. The CDR3 region has the DNA TGTGCCTGGAGTGTATCGGTGCAGGGGGCGAACATTCAGTACTTC.

V and J are TRBV28 and TRBJ1-6, with 8 nucleotides matching TRBD1. The CDR3 has 16 residues. CDR1 is MDHEN, CDR2 SYDVKM, per germline. V lost 3 bases to trimming and J lost 5 bases; unmatched junction nucleotides: 6. The CDR3 DNA follows: TGTGCCAGCAGTTTCCCGACAGGGGCGGATAATTCACCCCTCCACTTT. As protein: CASSFPTGADNSPLHF.

This chain links TRBV2 with TRBJ2-7, with D possibly matching TRBD1 (6 bases). The ends were cut back, 7 bases at V and 3 bases at J, with 10 bases in the middle. This CDR3 comprises 12 residues. Germline CDR1 SNHLY, CDR2 FYNNEI. The CDR3 sequence: CASNSDSYEQYF. In DNA, the CDR3 is TGTGCCAGCAACTCGGACAGCTACGAGCAGTACTTC.

This clone is a singleton in its sample. The chain couples TRBV4-2 to TRBJ2-1, with 10 bases matching TRBD2. Trimming took 1 base from V and 5 from J; bases not matched to a gene: 5. The V gene's germline CDR1 is LGHNA and CDR2 YNFKEQ. This CDR3 has 16 residues. CDR3 loop: CASSQVQREGHNEQFF. The CDR3 DNA reads TGTGCCAGCAGCCAAGTGCAGCGGGAGGGCCACAATGAGCAGTTCTTC.

The chain combines TRBV6-5 with TRBJ1-1; 8 positions agree with TRBD1. J lost 7 bases, V lost 8 bases, and 12 bases had no gene match. CDR3 length: 14 residues. The V gene's germline CDR1 is MNHEY and CDR2 SVGAGI. CDR3 protein: CASLRAGGSGEAFF. In DNA, the CDR3 is TGTGCCAGCCTGAGAGCAGGGGGCTCGGGTGAAGCTTTCTTT.

This clone is medium-sized by share. The chain carries TRBV5-1 and TRBJ2-3, with 9 bases fitting TRBD2. From germline, CDR1 is SGHRS and CDR2 YFSETQ. Losses at the gene ends were 0 bases for V and 0 bases for J; bases not matched to a gene: 2. CDR3 size: 16 residues. This CDR3 reads CASSLGGLASTDTQYF. For the CDR3, the DNA is TGCGCCAGCAGCTTGGGAGGACTAGCGAGCACAGATACGCAGTATTTT.

This CDR3 is CASSAGSWPNEKLFF. The CDR3 DNA reads as TGTGCCAGCAGCGCTGGGAGTTGGCCTAATGAAAAACTGTTTTTT. The V call is TRBV9, the J call TRBJ1-4; no definite D call. The CDR3 is 15 residues long. The ends were cut back, 3 bases at V and 3 bases at J, with 12 bases in the middle. Germline assignment: CDR1 SGDLS and CDR2 YYNGEE.

Only a few counts were recorded for this clone. This sequence joins TRBV5-6 and TRBJ2-7; D remains unclear. The V and J ends lost 0 bases and 6 bases respectively, with 16 bases between them. CDR1 is SGHDT, CDR2 YYEEEE, per germline. This CDR3 comprises 15 residues. CDR3 in DNA: TGTGCCAGCAGCTTGGGGGCAGTGGGTTCTCGCGAGCAGTACTTC. Translating gives CASSLGAVGSREQYF.

This sequence joins TRBV10-2 and TRBJ2-7, with 12 bases identical to TRBD2. CDR3 size: 14 residues. Germline V lookup: CDR1 WSHSY, CDR2 SAAADI. The junction had 6 bases not matched to a gene; V was cut back by 9 bases and J by 3 bases. CDR3 nucleotide sequence: TGCGCCAGAGCCTCTAGCGGGAGGGACTACGAGCAGTACTTC. Translation gives CARASSGRDYEQYF.

V and J are TRBV5-4 and TRBJ2-7, with TRBD2 matching 10 bases. V was clipped by 0 bases and J by 4 bases; unmatched bases: 7. The germline gives CDR1 SGHNT, CDR2 YYREEE (reference sequence). This CDR3 has 16 amino acids. The CDR3 sequence: CASSLGASGSTYEQYF. The CDR3 bases are TGTGCCAGCAGCTTGGGGGCTAGCGGGAGTACGTACGAGCAGTACTTC.

The gene calls are TRBV7-9 and TRBJ2-1, with 8 bases identical to TRBD2. Unmatched junction bases numbered 15, after V lost 4 bases and J lost 10 bases. CDR1 is SEHNR and CDR2 is FQNEAQ in the germline V gene (reference sequence). CDR3 length equals 16 residues. Here the CDR3 DNA reads TGTGCCAGCAGCTCACGTCAAGCGGGGGCCGGAGGAGAGCAGTTCTTC. Translation gives CASSSRQAGAGGEQFF. The complete variable domain, with remaining parts taken from reference TRBV7-9 and TRBJ2-1, reads DTGVSQNPRHKITKRGQNVTFRCDPISEHNRLYWYRQTLGQGPEFLTYFQNEAQLEKSRLLSDRFSAERPKGSFSTLEIQRTEQGDSAMYLCASSSRQAGAGGEQFFGPGTRLTVL.

This clone was found a few times. This chain uses TRBV5-1 with TRBJ2-7, with D unresolved. Germline lookup yields CDR1 SGHRS and CDR2 YFSETQ. V lost 0 bases and J lost 6, with 10 bases in between. CDR3 length equals 13 residues. CDR3 region: CASSLGSYSEQYF. The DNA of the CDR3 is TGCGCCAGCAGCTTGGGGTCTTACAGCGAGCAGTACTTC.

The chain uses TRBV2 and TRBJ2-5; 7 nucleotides agree with TRBD1. The germline CDR1 and CDR2 sequences are SNHLY and FYNNEI. V trimming: 4 bases; J trimming: 4 bases; junction bases outside the gene matches: 3. The length of the CDR3 is 13 residues. The CDR3 coding sequence is TGTGCCAGCAGTGGACAGGGTGTAGAGACCCAGTACTTC. Encoded protein: CASSGQGVETQYF.

This clone was observed a handful of times. The chain employs TRBV28 and TRBJ2-5; no definite D call. The CDR3 totals 15 residues. Trimming took 7 bases from V and 4 from J, leaving 19 bases between them. CDR1 and CDR2 (germline): MDHEN, SYDVKM. CDR3 in amino acids: CASTIFSSAGETQYF. In nucleotides, the CDR3 is TGTGCCAGCACCATCTTTTCGTCAGCAGGAGAGACCCAGTACTTC.

The genes are TRBV29-1 and TRBJ2-5, with 9 bases identical to TRBD1. The CDR3 consists of 14 residues. With V trimmed by 6 bases and J by 3 bases, 8 bases remained unmatched. Germline V gene data show CDR1 as SQVTM and CDR2 as ANQGSEA. The CDR3 sequence: CSVDNRGQEETQYF. CDR3 DNA: TGCAGCGTCGACAACAGGGGGCAGGAAGAGACCCAGTACTTC.

The chain employs TRBV13 and TRBJ2-1, with 15 bases identical to TRBD2. Germline CDR1 PRHDT, CDR2 FYEKMQ (reference sequence). CDR3 length: 16 amino acids. With V trimmed by 4 bases and J by 5 bases, 3 bases remained unmatched. CDR3 coding DNA: TGTGCCAGCAGCTCCGGACTAGCGGGAGGGAACAATGAGCAGTTCTTC. Its translation is CASSSGLAGGNNEQFF. Combining the CDR3 with reference TRBV13 and TRBJ2-1 gives the whole variable domain AAGVIQSPRHLIKEKRETATLKCYPIPRHDTVYWYQQGPGQDPQFLISFYEKMQSDKGSIPDRFSAQQFSDYHSELNMSSLELGDSALYFCASSSGLAGGNNEQFFGPGTRLTVL.

The chain carries TRBV20-1 and TRBJ1-5, with no clear D. Germline assignment: CDR1 DFQATT and CDR2 SNEGSKA (reference sequence). V was shortened by 3 bases and J by 3 bases, with 12 bases between the two germline ends. The CDR3 covers 14 residues. Here the CDR3 DNA reads TGCAGTGCTAGTCGGGATCGGCTCAATCAGCCCCAGCATTTT. Its protein product is CSASRDRLNQPQHF.

V is TRBV30 and J is TRBJ1-1; D not resolved. The CDR3 runs 14 residues. Germline V CDR1 and CDR2: GTSNPN, SVGIG (reference sequence). Deletions cut 1 base from V and 1 base from J, with 10 bases between. This CDR3 reads CAWSALTRNTEAFF. The CDR3 bases are TGTGCCTGGAGTGCCCTGACTAGGAACACTGAAGCTTTCTTT. Full variable domain (rest looked up from reference TRBV30 and TRBJ1-1): SQTIHQWPATLVQPVGSPLSLECTVEGTSNPNLYWYRQAAGRGLQLLFYSVGIGQISSEVPQNLSASRPQDRQFILSSKKLLLSDSGFYLCAWSALTRNTEAFFGQGTRLTVV.

The rearrangement links TRBV19 to TRBJ2-1; maybe TRBD2 (5 bases). Germline values: CDR1 LNHDA, CDR2 SQIVND (reference sequence). This CDR3 is built from 14 residues. V dropped 3 bases and J dropped 9 bases, with 15 bases sitting between them. The CDR3: CASSIGPLVVEQFF. Here the CDR3 DNA reads TGTGCCAGTAGTATTGGTCCACTAGTAGTTGAGCAGTTCTTC.

V gene TRBV19 combines with J gene TRBJ1-4, with a possible D match to TRBD1 (6 bases). V lost 0 bases, J lost 5 bases, and 10 bases lay in between. Germline CDR1 reads LNHDA; CDR2 reads SQIVND (reference sequence). This CDR3 is built from 15 residues. The CDR3 is CASSIDGDTNEKLFF. CDR3 coding DNA: TGTGCCAGTAGTATAGACGGGGACACAAATGAAAAACTGTTTTTT.

The chain carries TRBV30 and TRBJ2-1; 13 nucleotides align to TRBD2. V shed 7 bases, J shed 4 bases, and the junction held 4 bases outside the gene matches. This CDR3 is 14 amino acids long. The germline V gene has CDR1 GTSNPN and CDR2 SVGIG (reference sequence). In DNA, the CDR3 is TGTGCCTTGGGACTAGCGGGATTTTACAATGAGCAGTTCTTC. Translating gives CALGLAGFYNEQFF.

The V call is TRBV24-1, the J call TRBJ1-5; no definite D call. There are 15 residues in the CDR3. The germline CDR1 and CDR2 sequences are KGHDR and SFDVKD. V lost 4 bases and J 2 bases, leaving 11 bases between the germline ends. CDR3 sequence reads: CATSDTSSGNQPQHF. The CDR3 bases are TGTGCCACCAGTGACACATCTTCAGGCAATCAGCCCCAGCATTTT.

The chain is built from TRBV5-1 and TRBJ2-1; TRBD1 matches at 12 bases. The junction had 6 bases not matched to a gene; V was cut back by 3 bases and J by 8 bases. There are 15 residues in the CDR3. Germline lookup yields CDR1 SGHRS and CDR2 YFSETQ. In nucleotides, the CDR3 is TGCGCCAGCAGCTCGGGGACAGGGGGCCTCGATGAGCAGTTCTTC. Protein product: CASSSGTGGLDEQFF.

The V and J genes are TRBV24-1 and TRBJ1-2; possibly TRBD1 for D (5 bases). Per germline, CDR1 KGHDR and CDR2 SFDVKD. The CDR3 consists of 16 residues. V lost 3 bases and J lost 7, with 20 bases in between. The CDR3 DNA reads as TGTGCCACCAGTGATGGGGCCCGCCGCGATTATTCTGGCTACACCTTC. It yields the protein CATSDGARRDYSGYTF.

The chain joins TRBV6-2 or TRBV6-3 to TRBJ2-1; perhaps TRBD2 as D (5 bases). V shed 5 bases and J shed 8 bases, with 13 bases lying between them. Germline V CDR1 and CDR2: MNHEY, SVGEGT. The CDR3 runs 13 residues. The CDR3 spells CASSADLRYEQFF. The CDR3 DNA reads TGTGCCAGCAGTGCGGACTTGAGGTATGAGCAGTTCTTC.

Sample share makes this clone medium-sized. CDR3 protein: CASSPYGGPNTGELFF. In nucleotides, the CDR3 is TGTGCCAGCAGCCCCTACGGGGGACCAAACACCGGGGAGCTGTTTTTT. This chain connects TRBV11-3 to TRBJ2-2, with a possible D match to TRBD2 (6 bases). The V end lost 5 bases, the J end lost 2 bases, and 15 bases lay between the germline ends. The CDR3 runs 16 residues. Germline CDR1 and CDR2: SGHNT and YENEEA.

The chain couples TRBV10-3 to TRBJ2-5; TRBD2 might be the D (5 bases). The CDR3 contains 14 residues. Per germline, CDR1 ENHRY and CDR2 SYGVKD. V was cut by 6 bases and J by 0 bases, with 11 bases left in between. The CDR3 sequence is CAISRTSDQETQYF. CDR3 nucleotide sequence: TGTGCCATCAGCCGGACTTCCGACCAAGAGACCCAGTACTTC.

The chain employs TRBV7-6 and TRBJ2-1, with TRBD1 matching 11 bases. Trimming at V came to 5 bases and at J to 3 bases, leaving 3 bases not matched to a gene. Looked up from germline, CDR1 is SGHVS and CDR2 is FNYEAQ. The CDR3 extends over 15 amino acids. In DNA, the CDR3 is TGTGCCAGCAGCGTTGGGACAGGGGGCTACAATGAGCAGTTCTTC. This encodes CASSVGTGGYNEQFF.